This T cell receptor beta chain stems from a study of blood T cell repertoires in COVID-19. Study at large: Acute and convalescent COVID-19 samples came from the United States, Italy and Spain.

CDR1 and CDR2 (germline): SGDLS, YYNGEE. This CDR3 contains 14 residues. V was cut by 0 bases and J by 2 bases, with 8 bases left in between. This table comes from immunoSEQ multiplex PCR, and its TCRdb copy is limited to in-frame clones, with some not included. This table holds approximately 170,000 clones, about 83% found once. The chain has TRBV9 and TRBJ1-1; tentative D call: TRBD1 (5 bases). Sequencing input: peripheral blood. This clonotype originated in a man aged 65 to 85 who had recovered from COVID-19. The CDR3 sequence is CASSVGQINTEAFF. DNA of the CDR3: TGTGCCAGCAGCGTAGGACAGATAAACACTGAAGCTTTCTTT.